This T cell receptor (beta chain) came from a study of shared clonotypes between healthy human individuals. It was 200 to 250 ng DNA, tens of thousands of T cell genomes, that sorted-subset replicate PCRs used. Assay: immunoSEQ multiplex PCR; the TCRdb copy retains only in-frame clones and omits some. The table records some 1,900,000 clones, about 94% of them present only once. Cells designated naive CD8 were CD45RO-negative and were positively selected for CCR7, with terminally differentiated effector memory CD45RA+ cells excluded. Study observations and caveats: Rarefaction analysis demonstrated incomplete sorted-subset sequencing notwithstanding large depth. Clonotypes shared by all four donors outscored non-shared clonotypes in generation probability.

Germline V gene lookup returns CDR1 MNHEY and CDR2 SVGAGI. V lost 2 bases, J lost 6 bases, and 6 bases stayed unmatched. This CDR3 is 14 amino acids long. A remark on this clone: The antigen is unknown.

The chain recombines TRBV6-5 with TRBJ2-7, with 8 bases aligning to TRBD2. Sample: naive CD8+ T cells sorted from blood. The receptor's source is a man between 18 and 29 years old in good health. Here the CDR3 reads CASSYHSGVGEQYF. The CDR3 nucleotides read TGTGCCAGCAGTTACCATAGCGGGGTAGGCGAGCAGTACTTC.